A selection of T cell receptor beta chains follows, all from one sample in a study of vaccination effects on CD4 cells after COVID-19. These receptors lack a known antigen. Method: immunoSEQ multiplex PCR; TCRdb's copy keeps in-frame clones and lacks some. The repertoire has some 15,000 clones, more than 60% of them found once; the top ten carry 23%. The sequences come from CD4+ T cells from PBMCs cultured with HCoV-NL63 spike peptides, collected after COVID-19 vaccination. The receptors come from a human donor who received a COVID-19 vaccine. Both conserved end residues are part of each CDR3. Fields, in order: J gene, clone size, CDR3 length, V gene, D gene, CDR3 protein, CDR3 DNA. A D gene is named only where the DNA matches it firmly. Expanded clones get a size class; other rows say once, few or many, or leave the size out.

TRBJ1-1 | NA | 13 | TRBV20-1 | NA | CSASRQTNTEAFF | TGCAGTGCTAGTCGCCAGACGAACACTGAAGCTTTCTTT
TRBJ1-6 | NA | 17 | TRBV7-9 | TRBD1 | CASSRGWTTGGPTPLHF | TGTGCCAGCAGCAGGGGTTGGACGACAGGGGGTCCAACTCCCCTCCACTTT
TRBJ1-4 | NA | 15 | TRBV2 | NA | CASTLGLHPGEKLFF | TGTGCCAGCACCTTGGGGCTACACCCGGGTGAAAAACTGTTTTTT
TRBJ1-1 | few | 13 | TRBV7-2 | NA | CASSLGGSTEAFF | TGTGCCAGCAGCTTGGGGGGCAGCACTGAAGCTTTCTTT
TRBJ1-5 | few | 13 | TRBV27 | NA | CASSLQGNQPQHF | TGTGCCAGCAGTTTACAGGGAAATCAGCCCCAGCATTTT
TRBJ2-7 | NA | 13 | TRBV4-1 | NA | CASSQSEGAEQYF | TGCGCCAGCAGCCAATCGGAAGGGGCAGAGCAGTACTTC
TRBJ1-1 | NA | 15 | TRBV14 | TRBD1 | CASSQDDRAWTEAFF | TGTGCCAGCAGCCAAGACGACAGGGCCTGGACTGAAGCTTTCTTT
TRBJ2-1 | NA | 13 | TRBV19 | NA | CASSGRGYNEQFF | TGTGCCAGTAGTGGGCGGGGTTACAATGAGCAGTTCTTC
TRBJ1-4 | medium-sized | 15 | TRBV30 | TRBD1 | CAWSDTGGANEKLFF | TGTGCCTGGAGTGATACAGGGGGCGCTAATGAAAAACTGTTTTTT
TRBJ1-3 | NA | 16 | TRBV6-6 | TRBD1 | CASSSGDSGWGNTIYF | TGTGCCAGCAGTTCTGGGGACAGCGGGTGGGGAAACACCATATATTTT
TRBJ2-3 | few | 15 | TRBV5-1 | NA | CASSPQGSGTDTQYF | TGCGCCAGCAGCCCCCAGGGTTCTGGCACAGATACGCAGTATTTT